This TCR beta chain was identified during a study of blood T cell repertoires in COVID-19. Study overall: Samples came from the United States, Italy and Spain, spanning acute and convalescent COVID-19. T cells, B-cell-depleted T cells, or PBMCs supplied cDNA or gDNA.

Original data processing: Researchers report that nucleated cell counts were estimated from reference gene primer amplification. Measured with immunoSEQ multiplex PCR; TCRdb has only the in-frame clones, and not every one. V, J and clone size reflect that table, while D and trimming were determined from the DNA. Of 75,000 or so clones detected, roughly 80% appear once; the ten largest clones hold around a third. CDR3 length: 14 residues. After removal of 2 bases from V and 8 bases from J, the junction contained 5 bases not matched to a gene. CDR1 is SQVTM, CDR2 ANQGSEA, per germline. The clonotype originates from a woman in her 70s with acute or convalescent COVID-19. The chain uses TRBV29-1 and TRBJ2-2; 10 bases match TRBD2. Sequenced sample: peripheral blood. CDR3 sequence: CSVETASGRGELFF. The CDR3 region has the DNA TGCAGCGTTGAAACGGCTAGCGGGAGAGGGGAGCTGTTTTTT.